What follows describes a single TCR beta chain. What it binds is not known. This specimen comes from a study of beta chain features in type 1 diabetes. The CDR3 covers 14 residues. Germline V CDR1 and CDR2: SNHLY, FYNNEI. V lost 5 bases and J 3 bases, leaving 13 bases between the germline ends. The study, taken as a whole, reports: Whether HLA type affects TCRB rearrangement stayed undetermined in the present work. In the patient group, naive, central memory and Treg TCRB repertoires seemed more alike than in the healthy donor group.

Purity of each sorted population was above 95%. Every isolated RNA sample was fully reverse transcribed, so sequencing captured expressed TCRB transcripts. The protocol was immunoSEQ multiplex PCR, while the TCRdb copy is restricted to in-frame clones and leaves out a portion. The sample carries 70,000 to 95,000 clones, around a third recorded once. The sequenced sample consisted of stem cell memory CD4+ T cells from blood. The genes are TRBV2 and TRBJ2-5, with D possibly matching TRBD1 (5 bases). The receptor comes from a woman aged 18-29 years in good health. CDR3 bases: TGTGCCAGCAGTCCTCTCAGACAGAAAGAGACCCAGTACTTC. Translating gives CASSPLRQKETQYF.